One and the same sample provided the 14 T cell receptor beta chains below, sequenced in a study of shared clonotypes between healthy human individuals (dated by TCRdb to the early 2020s). CD8 naive samples were CD45RO-negative cells positively selected for CCR7, giving a CD45RA+CCR7+ population that excluded TemRA cells. Library preparation used the immunoSEQ multiplex PCR assay. What TCRdb holds here is the immuneACCESS table cut down to in-frame rearrangements. Part of the clones is not present; checked against another copy, under half of the missing clones reflect an unresolved V gene, and the others are unexplained. The sample contains under 700,000 clones, roughly 95% of them found a single time. Of the sample, approximately 0.11% falls within the top ten clones. Sequenced sample: naive CD8+ T cells sorted from blood. What the cell subset or site label conveys for this sample: CD45RA+CCR7+. The origin of the receptors is a woman aged 25 to 39 in good health.

This clone is a singleton in its sample. The chain has TRBV7-8 and TRBJ2-7; the match to TRBD1 covers 8 bases. CDR3 length equals 15 residues. V trimming: 7 bases; J trimming: 6 bases; junction bases outside the gene matches: 14. Germline V CDR1 and CDR2: SGHVS, FQNEAQ. CDR3 bases: TGTGCCAGCACCACCGGCCCCCGACAGGGGCGCGAGCAGTACTTC. This encodes CASTTGPRQGREQYF.

The chain links TRBV9 to TRBJ2-2, with D unclear. The CDR3 spans 14 residues. The V gene's germline CDR1 is SGDLS and CDR2 YYNGEE. V was cut by 4 bases and J by 4 bases, with 11 bases left in between. The CDR3, as DNA: TGTGCCAGCAGCCTCCCCCCCCTCACCGGGGAGCTGTTTTTT. Protein product: CASSLPPLTGELFF.

This chain links TRBV27 with TRBJ2-1; 10 bases map to TRBD2. Trimming took 2 bases from V and 3 from J; bases not matched to a gene: 7. The CDR3 is 17 residues long. Germline values: CDR1 MNHEY, CDR2 SMNVEV (reference sequence). CDR3 sequence: CASSLTIGLADYNEQFF. CDR3 sequence (DNA): TGTGCCAGCAGTTTAACTATTGGACTAGCGGACTACAATGAGCAGTTCTTC.

V usage is TRBV30 and J usage is TRBJ1-6, with D possibly being TRBD1 (5 bases). This CDR3 comprises 15 residues. With 5 bases removed from V and 7 bases from J, the gap between germline ends came to 18 bases. Germline-derived CDR1 and CDR2 are GTSNPN and SVGIG (reference sequence). In DNA, the CDR3 is TGTGCCTGGCACCCCGGGACCCCGGGCAATTCACCCCTCCACTTT. The encoded protein is CAWHPGTPGNSPLHF.

This chain joins TRBV7-2 and TRBJ2-7; D may be TRBD1 or TRBD2 (5 bases each). The CDR3 sequence is 15 residues long. With 4 bases removed from V and 2 bases from J, the gap between germline ends came to 15 bases. Germline V gene sequence: CDR1 SGHTA, CDR2 FQGNSA. CDR3 protein: CASSSDLRDPYEQYF. Written as DNA, the CDR3 is TGTGCCAGCAGCTCCGACCTTCGGGACCCCTACGAGCAGTACTTC.

The genes are TRBV11-2 and TRBJ2-3; 9 bases map to TRBD1. There are 13 residues in the CDR3. CDR1 and CDR2 from the germline V gene are SGHAT and FQNNGV. The CDR3 coding sequence is TGTGCTTCGCGGGACAGGGGCACAGATACGCAGTATTTT. Translating it yields CASRDRGTDTQYF. The complete variable domain, with remaining parts taken from reference TRBV11-2 and TRBJ2-3, reads EAGVAQSPRYKIIEKRQSVAFWCNPISGHATLYWYQQILGQGPKLLIQFQNNGVVDDSQLPKDRFSAERLKGVDSTLKIQPAKLEDSAVYLCASRDRGTDTQYFGPGTRLTVL.

The chain couples TRBV5-6 to TRBJ1-2; the D gene is possibly TRBD1 (5 bases). Germline V gene sequence: CDR1 SGHDT, CDR2 YYEEEE. The CDR3 is 13 residues long. V was trimmed by 2 bases and J by 9 bases, leaving 14 bases between them. The CDR3 bases are TGTGCCAGCAGCTTCGGGACCGGAAGCCGCTACACCTTC. Residues: CASSFGTGSRYTF.

The chain has TRBV20-1 and TRBJ2-4, with D perhaps matching TRBD2 (5 bases). This CDR3 spans 11 amino acids. Germline values: CDR1 DFQATT, CDR2 SNEGSKA (reference sequence). Trimming removed 1 base from V and 15 bases from J, with 13 bases in between. CDR3: CSARVEGSAYF. CDR3 nucleotides: TGCAGTGCTAGAGTTGAGGGATCAGCGTACTTC.

The rearrangement joins TRBV5-4 to TRBJ2-2; D uncertain. Germline CDR1 and CDR2: SGHNT and YYREEE (reference sequence). The ends were cut back, 0 bases at V and 5 bases at J, with 11 bases in the middle. CDR3 size: 15 residues. CDR3 amino acids: CASSLAVQETGELFF. The CDR3 coding sequence is TGTGCCAGCAGCTTGGCGGTGCAGGAGACCGGGGAGCTGTTTTTT.

The V gene is TRBV4-1, the J gene TRBJ2-1; 10 nucleotides line up with TRBD2. V shed 0 bases and J 9 bases; nucleotides not matched to a gene: 20. The CDR3 covers 20 residues. Germline CDR1 MGHRA, CDR2 YSYEKL. CDR3 nucleotide sequence: TGCGCCAGCAGCCAAGATTATTGGGCTAGCGGGAGTTCAACCAGTACTGAGCAGTTCTTC. Protein: CASSQDYWASGSSTSTEQFF.

The rearrangement uses TRBV27 and TRBJ2-2; D could derive from TRBD1 or TRBD2 (5 bases each). CDR1 is MNHEY and CDR2 is SMNVEV in the germline V gene (reference sequence). V lost 2 bases and J 7 bases, leaving 17 bases between the germline ends. The CDR3 has 16 residues. Here the CDR3 DNA reads TGTGCCAGCAGTTTACGAGAGAGAGGGGCCCACGGGGAGCTGTTTTTT. It specifies CASSLRERGAHGELFF.

The chain employs TRBV9 and TRBJ1-1; D call uncertain. CDR3 size: 14 residues. Germline CDR1 and CDR2: SGDLS and YYNGEE. V was clipped by 4 bases and J by 0 bases, with 10 bases between them. The DNA for the CDR3 is TGTGCCAGCAGCCCGAGGGTCATGAACACTGAAGCTTTCTTT. Translating gives CASSPRVMNTEAFF. Supplemented by reference TRBV9 and TRBJ1-1, the full variable domain reads DSGVTQTPKHLITATGQRVTLRCSPRSGDLSVYWYQQSLDQGLQFLIQYYNGEERAKGNILERFSAQQFPDLHSELNLSSLELGDSALYFCASSPRVMNTEAFFGQGTRLTVV.

The chain couples TRBV6-6 to TRBJ1-4; unclear D gene. CDR3 length: 13 residues. Trimming shortened V by 7 bases and J by 4 bases, and 10 bases separated the two germline ends. In germline, CDR1 is MNHNY, CDR2 SVGAGI (reference sequence). The CDR3, as DNA: TGTGCCAGCAAGGGATCTTATAATGAAAAACTGTTTTTT. Amino acid sequence: CASKGSYNEKLFF.

This clone was seen a single time. The chain is built from TRBV2 and TRBJ2-7; D ambiguous. CDR3 size: 15 residues. The V and J ends lost 5 bases and 2 bases respectively, with 16 bases between them. Germline-derived CDR1 and CDR2 are SNHLY and FYNNEI. CDR3 DNA sequence: TGTGCCAGCAGTATCCTCGAGACGGTTACCTACGAGCAGTACTTC. It translates to CASSILETVTYEQYF.